This TCR beta chain is from a study of T-cell memory formation after mild COVID-19. From the 5' RACE reads, TCRdb called clonotypes with MiXCR, one entry per CDR3 protein. In the table there are about 270,000 distinct CDR3 sequences, approximately 19% of which are singletons. Germline CDR1 reads MGHRA; CDR2 reads YSYEKL. This CDR3 spans 11 amino acids. Trimming shortened V by 6 bases and J by 2 bases, and 4 bases separated the two germline ends. This clonotype was counted many times. This chain links TRBV4-1 with TRBJ1-1; the D is unclear. The specimen sequenced was PBMCs or a T cell subset sorted from them (not recorded which). The clonotype was recovered from a man aged 18-30 years who had mild COVID-19 (a few samples of this study predate the infection). Cell type and time point are not known. The CDR3 DNA is TGCGCCAGCAGGCAAAACACTGAAGCTTTCTTT. Amino acids: CASRQNTEAFF.